The rows below give T cell receptor beta chains drawn from one sample of a study of T cells after yellow fever vaccination. MiXCR, applied by TCRdb to the 5' RACE reads, yields one record per CDR3 protein. The repertoire holds roughly 500,000 distinct CDR3 sequences, with less than 20% as singletons. The sequenced sample was PBMCs, obtained 15 days after the yellow fever booster vaccination. Receptors were obtained from a man under 40 who received the YFV17D yellow fever vaccine. Each CDR3 is given with its conserved first and last residue. Each record gives: clone size, J gene, V gene, D gene, CDR3 protein, CDR3 DNA. D genes are given only for firm matches. Expanded clones are given a class, and other clones once, few, many or no size at all.

- TRBJ2-1 TRBV28 - CASNLATKQFF TGTGCCAGCAACCTAGCAACGAAGCAGTTCTTC
- TRBJ2-1 TRBV10-3 - CAVGDPRGNEQFF TGTGCCGTTGGAGACCCTAGGGGGAATGAGCAGTTCTTC
few TRBJ2-5 TRBV7-2 TRBD1 CASSLETGRRETQYF TGTGCCAGCAGCTTAGAGACAGGGCGAAGAGAGACCCAGTACTTC
few TRBJ1-3 TRBV7-8 - CASSRVPSGNTIYF TGTGCCAGCAGCAGAGTCCCCTCTGGAAACACCATATATTTT
- TRBJ2-7 TRBV20-1 - CSARVDLYSYEQYF TGCAGTGCTAGGGTGGACTTGTACTCCTACGAGCAGTACTTC
- TRBJ1-2 TRBV7-2 TRBD1 CASSRRDRGDGYTF TGTGCCAGCAGCCGCCGAGACAGGGGCGATGGCTACACCTTC
few TRBJ2-1 TRBV5-1 - CASSLAEGKAYNEQFF TGCGCCAGCAGCTTGGCCGAGGGAAAAGCATACAATGAGCAGTTCTTC
- TRBJ1-1 TRBV28 TRBD1 CASRQTGIKNTEAFF TGTGCCAGCAGGCAGACAGGGATTAAGAACACTGAAGCTTTCTTT
few TRBJ1-2 TRBV5-1 - CASSLEPGWLPYGYTF TGCGCCAGCAGCTTGGAGCCAGGGTGGCTTCCCTATGGCTACACCTTC
- TRBJ2-2 TRBV12-3/TRBV12-4 - CASTWGPGELFF TGTGCCAGCACCTGGGGGCCCGGGGAGCTGTTTTTT
many TRBJ2-2 TRBV6-1 - CASSERVRLLNTGELFF TGTGCCAGCAGTGAAAGGGTTCGACTATTGAACACCGGGGAGCTGTTTTTT
few TRBJ2-7 TRBV28 TRBD2 CASSFSGLAGSYEQYF TGTGCCAGCAGTTTCTCGGGACTAGCGGGCTCCTACGAGCAGTACTTC
- TRBJ1-5 TRBV6-2/TRBV6-3 - CASMPTGKQPQHF TGTGCCAGCATGCCCACAGGGAAACAGCCCCAGCATTTT
few TRBJ2-3 TRBV6-1 - CASSPWASTDTQYF TGTGCCAGCTCCCCGTGGGCTAGCACAGATACGCAGTATTTT
- TRBJ2-7 TRBV5-1 TRBD2 CASSLDVAGGPSVYF TGCGCCAGCAGCTTGGACGTAGCGGGAGGCCCGAGTGTGTACTTC
- TRBJ1-2 TRBV7-9 - CASSSLTHNYGYTF TGTGCCAGCAGCTCCCTGACACATAACTATGGCTACACCTTC
few TRBJ2-1 TRBV11-1 TRBD2 CASSYFGGTSGRRSYNEQFF TGTGCCAGCAGCTATTTCGGGGGAACTAGCGGGAGAAGGTCCTACAATGAGCAGTTCTTC
- TRBJ2-7 TRBV5-4 TRBD2 CASSLAASGMYEQYF TGTGCCAGCAGCTTGGCGGCTAGCGGGATGTACGAGCAGTACTTC
few TRBJ2-1 TRBV20-1 TRBD2 CSAWDYQSSYNEQFF TGCAGTGCTTGGGACTACCAGAGCTCCTACAATGAGCAGTTCTTC
many TRBJ2-7 TRBV10-3 TRBD1 CAIRPTGSNYEQYF TGTGCCATCAGGCCGACAGGGTCGAACTACGAGCAGTACTTC
- TRBJ2-1 TRBV14 - CASSQRLGPFDEQFF TGTGCCAGCAGCCAGCGACTAGGCCCCTTTGATGAGCAGTTCTTC
- TRBJ2-7 TRBV30 TRBD2 CAWSGPTSGRALGEQYF TGTGCCTGGAGTGGCCCCACTAGCGGGAGGGCCCTAGGGGAGCAGTACTTC
- TRBJ2-2 TRBV5-5 - CASRPDSANTGELFF TGTGCCAGCAGACCAGACAGCGCGAACACCGGGGAGCTGTTTTTT
many TRBJ2-1 TRBV5-1 TRBD2 CASSSTGTSGSGEQFF TGCGCCAGCAGCTCCACCGGGACTAGCGGGAGTGGAGAGCAGTTCTTC
- TRBJ2-5 TRBV3-1 TRBD2 CASSQDSRRASGWEETQYF TGTGCCAGCAGCCAAGATTCTCGGCGGGCTAGCGGCTGGGAAGAGACCCAGTACTTC
- TRBJ2-3 TRBV6-1 - CASSMGSSTDTQYF TGTGCCAGCAGCATGGGTTCCAGCACAGATACGCAGTATTTT
few TRBJ1-5 TRBV20-1 - CSATRGSGNQPQHF TGCAGTGCTACCCGTGGTAGCGGCAATCAGCCCCAGCATTTT
few TRBJ2-7 TRBV15 TRBD1 CATSGTVTYEQYF TGTGCCACCAGCGGGACAGTTACCTACGAGCAGTACTTC
few TRBJ2-2 TRBV7-2 - CASSLVPFSGGGELFF TGTGCCAGCAGCTTAGTGCCCTTTAGCGGTGGCGGGGAGCTGTTTTTT